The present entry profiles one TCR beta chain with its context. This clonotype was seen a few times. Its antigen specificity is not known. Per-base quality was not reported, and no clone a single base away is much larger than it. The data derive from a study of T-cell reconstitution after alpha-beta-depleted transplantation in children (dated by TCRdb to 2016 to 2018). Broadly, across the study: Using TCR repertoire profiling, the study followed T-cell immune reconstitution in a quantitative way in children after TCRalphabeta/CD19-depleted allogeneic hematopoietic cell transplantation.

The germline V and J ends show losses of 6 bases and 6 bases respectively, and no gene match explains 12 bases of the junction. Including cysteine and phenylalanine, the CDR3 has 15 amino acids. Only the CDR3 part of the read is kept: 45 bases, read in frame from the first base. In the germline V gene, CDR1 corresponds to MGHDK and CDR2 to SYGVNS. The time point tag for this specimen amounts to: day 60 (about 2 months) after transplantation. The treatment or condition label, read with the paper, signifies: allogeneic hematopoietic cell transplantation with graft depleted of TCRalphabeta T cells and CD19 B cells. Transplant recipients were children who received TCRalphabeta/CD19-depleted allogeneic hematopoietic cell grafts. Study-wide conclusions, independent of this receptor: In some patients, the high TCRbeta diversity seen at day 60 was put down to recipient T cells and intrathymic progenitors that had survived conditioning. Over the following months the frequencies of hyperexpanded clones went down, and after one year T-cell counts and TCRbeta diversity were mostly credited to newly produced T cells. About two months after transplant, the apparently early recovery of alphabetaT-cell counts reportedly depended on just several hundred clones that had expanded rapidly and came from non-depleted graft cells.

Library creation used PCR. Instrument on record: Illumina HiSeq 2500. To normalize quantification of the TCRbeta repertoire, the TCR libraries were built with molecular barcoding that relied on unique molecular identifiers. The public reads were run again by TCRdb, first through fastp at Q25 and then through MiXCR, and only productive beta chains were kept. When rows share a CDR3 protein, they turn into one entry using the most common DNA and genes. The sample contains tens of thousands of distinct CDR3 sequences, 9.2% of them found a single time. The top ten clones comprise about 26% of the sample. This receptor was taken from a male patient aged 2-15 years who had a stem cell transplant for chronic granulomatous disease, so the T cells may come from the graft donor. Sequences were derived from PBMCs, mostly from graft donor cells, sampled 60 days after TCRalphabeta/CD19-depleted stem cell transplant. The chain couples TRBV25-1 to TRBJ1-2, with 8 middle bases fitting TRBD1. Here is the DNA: TGTGCCAGCAGAGACCCAGGGGGCGCGGACCATGGCTACACCTTC. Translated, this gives CASRDPGGADHGYTF.